One sample yielded the 10 T cell receptor beta chains listed below, sequenced in a study of cytomegalovirus exposure and HLA in healthy donors. PCR used 60 Vbeta primers and 13 Jbeta primers. Measured with immunoSEQ multiplex PCR; TCRdb has only the in-frame clones, and not every one. The sample lists over 150,000 clones; roughly 70% were seen once. Sequenced material: PBMCs. These receptors were collected from a woman younger than 35 in good health and CMV-seropositive.

This sequence joins TRBV6-6 and TRBJ2-2; D is possibly TRBD2 (6 bases). CDR1 is MNHNY, CDR2 SVGAGI, per germline (reference sequence). Trimming left V 6 bases short and J 6 bases short, with 14 bases between. This CDR3 is 14 amino acids long. This CDR3 reads CASRFREEAGELFF. The DNA of the CDR3 is TGTGCCAGCAGGTTCAGGGAGGAGGCCGGGGAGCTGTTTTTT.

This clone was counted a few times. V and J are TRBV9 and TRBJ2-6; TRBD2 is a possible D gene (5 bases). Per the germline V gene, CDR1 is SGDLS and CDR2 is YYNGEE. The CDR3 is made up of 15 amino acids. V lost 0 bases and J lost 4, with 8 bases in between. The CDR3 spells CASSVAGNGANVLTF. CDR3 coding DNA: TGTGCCAGCAGCGTAGCCGGGAACGGGGCCAACGTCCTGACTTTC.

The genes are TRBV19 and TRBJ2-7; a possible D gene is TRBD2 (6 bases). The V gene's germline CDR1 is LNHDA and CDR2 SQIVND (reference sequence). V lost 4 bases to trimming and J lost 2 bases, with 15 bases between them. This CDR3 is built from 15 residues. CDR3 sequence: CASSTSGTEAYEQYF. The CDR3 DNA is TGTGCCAGTAGTACCTCCGGGACTGAGGCCTACGAGCAGTACTTC.

This clone turned up a few times. V is TRBV7-2 and J is TRBJ1-2; 7 bases agree with TRBD1. V dropped 3 bases and J dropped 0; count of bases not matched to a gene: 16. This CDR3 comprises 19 residues. Germline CDR1 is SGHTA and CDR2 is FQGNSA. CDR3 loop: CASSLGPKGGPTANYGYTF. The CDR3, as DNA: TGTGCCAGCAGCTTGGGTCCTAAAGGGGGCCCGACAGCTAACTATGGCTACACCTTC.

This clone was seen once. This chain joins TRBV5-4 and TRBJ2-7; 8 bases are a match to TRBD2. Germline V CDR1 and CDR2: SGHNT, YYREEE (reference sequence). This CDR3 contains 14 residues. The J segment lost 4 bases and the V segment lost 0 bases, leaving 3 bases of the junction unmatched. The CDR3 nucleotides read TGTGCCAGCAGCTTGGACGGGGGGGCTTACGAGCAGTACTTC. Its translation: CASSLDGGAYEQYF.

The V gene is TRBV7-3, the J gene TRBJ2-1; 7 bases are shared with TRBD2. The CDR3 has 17 residues. J lost 0 bases, V lost 2 bases, and 7 bases had no gene match. The germline CDR1 and CDR2 sequences are SGHTA and FQGTGA. CDR3 DNA: TGTGCCAGCAGCTTATCTAGCGGAGTAGCCTCCTACAATGAGCAGTTCTTC. Translating it yields CASSLSSGVASYNEQFF.

The sample holds a few counts of this clone. The rearrangement links TRBV7-3 to TRBJ1-1; unclear D gene. V was cut by 2 bases and J by 7 bases, with 11 bases left in between. Germline V gives CDR1 SGHTA, CDR2 FQGTGA. CDR3 length equals 13 residues. As DNA, the CDR3 is TGTGCCAGCAGCTTAGGAGGCGGATTTGAAGCTTTCTTT. It is translated as CASSLGGGFEAFF.

The chain couples TRBV27 to TRBJ1-3; 8 bases are a match to TRBD1. The germline V gene has CDR1 MNHEY and CDR2 SMNVEV (reference sequence). There are 16 residues in the CDR3. V lost 5 bases and J lost 3; bases outside the gene matches: 9. The CDR3 loop is CASSPLATGVGNTIYF. As DNA, the CDR3 is TGTGCCAGCAGTCCGTTGGCGACAGGGGTTGGAAACACCATATATTTT.

This chain links TRBV2 with TRBJ2-5; 8 nucleotides agree with TRBD1. The CDR3 consists of 12 residues. Unmatched junction bases numbered 6, after V lost 11 bases and J lost 4 bases. Germline CDR1 SNHLY, CDR2 FYNNEI. The CDR3 loop reads CAGQGQPETQYF. The CDR3 DNA sequence: TGTGCCGGACAGGGACAGCCAGAGACCCAGTACTTC.

This clone occurred once. The V gene is TRBV2, the J gene TRBJ2-7; 10 bases align to TRBD2. Germline V gene sequence: CDR1 SNHLY, CDR2 FYNNEI. After removal of 7 bases from V and 0 bases from J, the junction contained 9 bases not matched to a gene. This CDR3 contains 16 residues. For the CDR3, the DNA is TGTGCCAGCAAAATGCTAGCGGGGGAAAGCTCCTACGAGCAGTACTTC. Translating gives CASKMLAGESSYEQYF.